These T cell receptor beta chains were read from a single sample in a study of T cells after yellow fever vaccination. MiXCR, run by TCRdb on the 5' RACE reads, gives a single entry per CDR3 protein. The sample lists approximately 550,000 distinct CDR3 sequences, roughly 12% occurring once. The sample was PBMCs, taken on the day of the yellow fever booster vaccination. All receptors come from a young man who received the YFV17D yellow fever vaccine. Each CDR3 is given with its conserved first and last residue. Each record gives: V gene, J gene, D gene, clone size, CDR3 protein, CDR3 DNA. D genes are given only for firm matches. Size is omitted from some rows. Given values are once, few, many or a class for expanded clones.

v_call: TRBV10-3
j_call: TRBJ1-5
d_call: .
clone_size: few
cdr3_aa: CAISDMVSQPQHF
cdr3_nt: TGTGCCATCAGTGACATGGTTAGTCAGCCCCAGCATTTT

v_call: TRBV3-1
j_call: TRBJ2-3
d_call: .
clone_size: .
cdr3_aa: CASSHLSSGHTDTQYF
cdr3_nt: TGTGCCAGCAGCCACCTCAGTAGCGGCCACACAGATACGCAGTATTTT

v_call: TRBV12-3/TRBV12-4
j_call: TRBJ1-1
d_call: .
clone_size: .
cdr3_aa: CASSLAQAENTEAFF
cdr3_nt: TGTGCCAGCAGTTTAGCGCAGGCAGAGAACACTGAAGCTTTCTTT

v_call: TRBV5-6
j_call: TRBJ2-1
d_call: .
clone_size: few
cdr3_aa: CASSSPGLHNEQFF
cdr3_nt: TGTGCCAGCAGCTCTCCGGGACTTCACAATGAGCAGTTCTTC

v_call: TRBV27
j_call: TRBJ2-2
d_call: TRBD1
clone_size: .
cdr3_aa: CASTRQGAGELFF
cdr3_nt: TGTGCCAGCACTCGACAGGGGGCGGGGGAGCTGTTTTTT

v_call: TRBV7-2
j_call: TRBJ2-3
d_call: .
clone_size: few
cdr3_aa: CATAAEDTQYF
cdr3_nt: TGTGCCACCGCCGCTGAGGATACGCAGTATTTT

v_call: TRBV6-1
j_call: TRBJ2-5
d_call: .
clone_size: .
cdr3_aa: CASGLTRGTKTQYF
cdr3_nt: TGTGCCAGTGGACTTACCAGGGGCACAAAGACCCAGTACTTC

v_call: TRBV5-1
j_call: TRBJ1-4
d_call: .
clone_size: .
cdr3_aa: CASSLDFDNNEKLFF
cdr3_nt: TGCGCCAGCAGCTTGGATTTCGACAACAATGAAAAACTGTTTTTT

v_call: TRBV5-8
j_call: TRBJ2-1
d_call: TRBD2
clone_size: once
cdr3_aa: CASSLGLAADNEQFF
cdr3_nt: TGTGCCAGCAGCTTGGGACTAGCGGCTGACAATGAGCAGTTCTTC

v_call: TRBV7-3
j_call: TRBJ2-1
d_call: TRBD1
clone_size: few
cdr3_aa: CASSLAGTGTYNEQFF
cdr3_nt: TGTGCCAGCAGCCTCGCCGGGACAGGGACCTACAATGAGCAGTTCTTC

v_call: TRBV4-2
j_call: TRBJ1-4
d_call: .
clone_size: .
cdr3_aa: CASSHRGGDEKLFF
cdr3_nt: TGTGCCAGCAGCCACCGGGGGGGAGATGAAAAACTGTTTTTT

v_call: TRBV6-4
j_call: TRBJ2-7
d_call: TRBD2
clone_size: .
cdr3_aa: CASSTGLGSYEQYF
cdr3_nt: TGTGCCAGCAGTACGGGACTAGGATCCTACGAGCAGTACTTC

v_call: TRBV21-1
j_call: TRBJ2-1
d_call: .
clone_size: .
cdr3_aa: CASSPRRLAGSSYNEQFF
cdr3_nt: TGTGCCAGCAGCCCCCGCAGGCTAGCGGGTTCATCCTACAATGAGCAGTTCTTC

v_call: TRBV12-3/TRBV12-4
j_call: TRBJ2-2
d_call: TRBD2
clone_size: few
cdr3_aa: CASNPGGREATGELFF
cdr3_nt: TGTGCCAGCAACCCCGGCGGGAGGGAGGCCACCGGGGAGCTGTTTTTT

v_call: TRBV12-3/TRBV12-4
j_call: TRBJ2-7
d_call: .
clone_size: many
cdr3_aa: CASSRDENYEQYF
cdr3_nt: TGTGCCAGCAGCCGGGACGAGAACTACGAGCAGTACTTC

v_call: TRBV4-3
j_call: TRBJ2-1
d_call: .
clone_size: once
cdr3_aa: CASSQAQALSGGYNEQFF
cdr3_nt: TGCGCCAGCAGCCAGGCCCAGGCCCTATCGGGTGGATACAATGAGCAGTTCTTC

v_call: TRBV20-1
j_call: TRBJ2-3
d_call: .
clone_size: .
cdr3_aa: CSAAAGTGTDTQYF
cdr3_nt: TGCAGTGCGGCTGCGGGGACCGGTACAGATACGCAGTATTTT

v_call: TRBV4-3
j_call: TRBJ2-2
d_call: TRBD2
clone_size: many
cdr3_aa: CASSQGKREGGELFF
cdr3_nt: TGCGCCAGCAGCCAAGGGAAGCGGGAGGGCGGGGAGCTGTTTTTT

v_call: TRBV7-7
j_call: TRBJ2-5
d_call: .
clone_size: many
cdr3_aa: CASSLGRGREETQYF
cdr3_nt: TGTGCTAGCAGCTTAGGACGGGGCCGGGAGGAGACCCAGTACTTC

v_call: TRBV5-4
j_call: TRBJ1-1
d_call: .
clone_size: few
cdr3_aa: CASSPAGKFTEAFF
cdr3_nt: TGTGCCAGCAGCCCAGCCGGGAAATTTACTGAAGCTTTCTTT

v_call: TRBV28
j_call: TRBJ1-1
d_call: .
clone_size: many
cdr3_aa: CASGLAKAFQAFF
cdr3_nt: TGTGCCAGCGGACTGGCAAAAGCGTTTCAAGCTTTCTTT

v_call: TRBV7-9
j_call: TRBJ2-5
d_call: .
clone_size: many
cdr3_aa: CASSFLGTAKETQYF
cdr3_nt: TGTGCCAGCAGCTTCCTCGGGACTGCCAAAGAGACCCAGTACTTC

v_call: TRBV27
j_call: TRBJ2-5
d_call: TRBD1
clone_size: few
cdr3_aa: CASRKGTGTGGETQYF
cdr3_nt: TGTGCCAGCAGGAAAGGGACCGGGACAGGGGGAGAGACCCAGTACTTC

v_call: TRBV5-5
j_call: TRBJ1-2
d_call: TRBD1
clone_size: many
cdr3_aa: CASSPGQHYGYTF
cdr3_nt: TGTGCCAGCAGCCCGGGACAGCACTATGGCTACACCTTC

v_call: TRBV30
j_call: TRBJ1-1
d_call: .
clone_size: many
cdr3_aa: CAWSGHRKVAEAFF
cdr3_nt: TGTGCCTGGAGTGGACACAGGAAGGTCGCTGAAGCTTTCTTT

v_call: TRBV12-3/TRBV12-4
j_call: TRBJ2-7
d_call: TRBD2
clone_size: few
cdr3_aa: CASSYGGSGRHSYEQYF
cdr3_nt: TGTGCCAGCAGTTATGGGGGTAGCGGGAGGCACTCCTACGAGCAGTACTTC

v_call: TRBV7-8
j_call: TRBJ1-2
d_call: .
clone_size: few
cdr3_aa: CASSPRAELYGYTF
cdr3_nt: TGTGCCAGCAGCCCCCGGGCGGAACTTTATGGCTACACCTTC

v_call: TRBV5-1
j_call: TRBJ2-5
d_call: .
clone_size: .
cdr3_aa: CASSFDGEKTQYF
cdr3_nt: TGCGCCAGCAGCTTCGACGGAGAAAAGACCCAGTACTTC

v_call: TRBV6-2/TRBV6-3
j_call: TRBJ1-5
d_call: TRBD1
clone_size: few
cdr3_aa: CASWDRVNQPQHF
cdr3_nt: TGTGCCAGCTGGGACAGAGTGAATCAGCCCCAGCATTTT

v_call: TRBV9
j_call: TRBJ2-1
d_call: .
clone_size: few
cdr3_aa: CASSVGDQQRYNEQFF
cdr3_nt: TGTGCCAGCAGCGTGGGGGACCAACAAAGATACAATGAGCAGTTCTTC

v_call: TRBV18
j_call: TRBJ2-7
d_call: .
clone_size: few
cdr3_aa: CASSETDGYEQYF
cdr3_nt: TGTGCCAGCTCAGAAACTGACGGCTACGAGCAGTACTTC

v_call: TRBV11-2
j_call: TRBJ2-3
d_call: TRBD2
clone_size: few
cdr3_aa: CASSSQRVAGDTQYF
cdr3_nt: TGTGCCAGCAGCTCCCAGCGGGTAGCGGGAGATACGCAGTATTTT

v_call: TRBV29-1
j_call: TRBJ2-7
d_call: .
clone_size: .
cdr3_aa: CSVGTQYEQYF
cdr3_nt: TGCAGCGTTGGAACACAATACGAGCAGTACTTC

v_call: TRBV5-1
j_call: TRBJ2-1
d_call: TRBD1
clone_size: few
cdr3_aa: CASSRTGTEYNEQFF
cdr3_nt: TGCGCCAGCAGCCGAACCGGGACAGAGTACAATGAGCAGTTCTTC

v_call: TRBV20-1
j_call: TRBJ2-7
d_call: .
clone_size: few
cdr3_aa: CSARAPTGRISEQYF
cdr3_nt: TGCAGTGCCAGGGCCCCGACAGGGAGGATCAGCGAGCAGTACTTC

v_call: TRBV12-3/TRBV12-4
j_call: TRBJ2-7
d_call: .
clone_size: few
cdr3_aa: CASSFPGTEQYF
cdr3_nt: TGTGCCAGCAGTTTCCCGGGTACCGAGCAGTACTTC

v_call: TRBV29-1
j_call: TRBJ1-1
d_call: .
clone_size: few
cdr3_aa: CSVEWENTEAFF
cdr3_nt: TGCAGCGTTGAGTGGGAGAACACTGAAGCTTTCTTT

v_call: TRBV5-1
j_call: TRBJ1-1
d_call: TRBD1
clone_size: .
cdr3_aa: CASSFSGGIVEAFF
cdr3_nt: TGCGCCAGCAGCTTCTCAGGGGGCATCGTTGAAGCTTTCTTT

v_call: TRBV20-1
j_call: TRBJ2-5
d_call: .
clone_size: few
cdr3_aa: CSASRTQETQYF
cdr3_nt: TGCAGTGCTAGCCGGACACAAGAGACCCAGTACTTC

v_call: TRBV25-1
j_call: TRBJ2-7
d_call: .
clone_size: .
cdr3_aa: CASRQGGSYEQYF
cdr3_nt: TGTGCCAGTAGACAGGGAGGGTCCTACGAGCAGTACTTC

v_call: TRBV7-2
j_call: TRBJ2-7
d_call: TRBD2
clone_size: .
cdr3_aa: CASSLGAGFYEQYF
cdr3_nt: TGTGCCAGCAGCTTAGGAGCGGGATTCTACGAGCAGTACTTC

v_call: TRBV29-1
j_call: TRBJ2-1
d_call: .
clone_size: few
cdr3_aa: CSVETPEGLGAQFF
cdr3_nt: TGCAGCGTTGAAACCCCAGAGGGCCTCGGTGCGCAGTTCTTC

v_call: TRBV18
j_call: TRBJ1-1
d_call: .
clone_size: many
cdr3_aa: CASSLWGTEAFF
cdr3_nt: TGTGCCAGCTCCCTATGGGGGACTGAAGCTTTCTTT

v_call: TRBV28
j_call: TRBJ2-1
d_call: TRBD1
clone_size: .
cdr3_aa: CASNPWDRDDNEQFF
cdr3_nt: TGTGCCAGCAACCCGTGGGACAGGGATGACAATGAGCAGTTCTTC